The entry below gives a single TCR beta chain sequence along with its context. The sample belongs to a study of molecular identifiers for immune sequencing clone quantification. V dropped 4 bases and J dropped 7; count of bases not matched to a gene: 9. Germline CDR1 is MDHEN and CDR2 is SYDVKM. The length of the CDR3 is 17 residues. The authors built bulk TCR libraries by previously described methods with listed TCR primers. Using its own MiXCR run on the PCR reads, TCRdb lists one record per CDR3 protein. The sample shows over 600,000 distinct CDR3 sequences, about 20% of them seen only once. The chain couples TRBV28 to TRBJ2-1; TRBD2 agrees at 14 bases. Material: naive CD8+ T cells from blood, with Jurkat cell RNA spiked in. The subset is: FACS-sorted CD8+CD4-CCR7+CD45RA+ naive T cells. The sequence derives from a human donor in good health. Some libraries in this study had Jurkat cell RNA spiked in. The chain's CDR3 is CASSWTGGLAGANEQFF. DNA for the CDR3: TGTGCCAGCAGTTGGACAGGGGGACTAGCGGGAGCAAATGAGCAGTTCTTC.